What follows are 25 T cell receptor beta chains derived from one specimen sequenced in a study of CD4 T cells in relation to SARS-CoV-2 and coronaviruses. The protocol was immunoSEQ multiplex PCR, while the TCRdb copy is restricted to in-frame clones and leaves out a portion. The table lists tens of thousands of clones, 76% of them singletons, with 15% to 20% in the top ten. The unexposed donors gave CD4+ T cells in about 2010-2019, prior to COVID-19. Isolation of CD4+ T cells took place after roughly nine days in culture. No cognate antigen is known for these TCRs. Sequences were obtained from CD4+ T cells from PBMCs, cultured in vitro. Source of these receptors: a human donor in good health.

CDR3 DNA sequence: TGCGCCAGCAGCCAAGATCGGGAGACCCAGTACTTC. It specifies CASSQDRETQYF. The gene calls are TRBV4-3 and TRBJ2-5; D uncertain. This CDR3 has 12 amino acids. V dropped 0 bases and J dropped 5 bases, with 4 bases sitting between them. Germline V gene lookup returns CDR1 LGHNA and CDR2 YSLEER.

The gene calls are TRBV10-3 and TRBJ1-1; D is uncertain. The CDR3 is 15 residues long. Germline V gene data show CDR1 as ENHRY and CDR2 as SYGVKD. With 2 bases removed from V and 1 base from J, the gap between germline ends came to 11 bases. DNA of the CDR3: TGTGCCATCAGTGAGGGAAATGGAGGGAACACTGAAGCTTTCTTT. Protein: CAISEGNGGNTEAFF.

The chain employs TRBV30 and TRBJ1-1, with D unresolved. Per germline, CDR1 GTSNPN and CDR2 SVGIG (reference sequence). The CDR3 extends over 14 amino acids. V lost 2 bases, J lost 1 base, and 11 bases lay in between. The CDR3 is CAWSSGPSNTEAFF. The CDR3 bases are TGTGCCTGGAGTTCTGGACCTTCGAACACTGAAGCTTTCTTT.

The chain uses TRBV11-2 and TRBJ2-3; D gene unclear. Trimming cost V 5 bases and J 4 bases, with 10 bases left between them. The V gene's germline CDR1 is SGHAT and CDR2 FQNNGV. The CDR3 spans 13 residues. The CDR3 sequence is CASSRFRADTQYF. For the CDR3, the DNA is TGTGCCAGCAGCCGGTTCCGGGCAGATACGCAGTATTTT. Filled out from reference TRBV11-2 and TRBJ2-3, the complete variable domain reads EAGVAQSPRYKIIEKRQSVAFWCNPISGHATLYWYQQILGQGPKLLIQFQNNGVVDDSQLPKDRFSAERLKGVDSTLKIQPAKLEDSAVYLCASSRFRADTQYFGPGTRLTVL.

This chain uses TRBV6-5 with TRBJ2-1; weak D call: TRBD1 (6 bases). The V gene's germline CDR1 is MNHEY and CDR2 SVGAGI. CDR3 size: 13 residues. The germline V and J ends were trimmed by 6 bases and 5 bases, with 11 bases remaining between them. The CDR3 DNA follows: TGTGCCAGCAGACTCGGACAGCACAATGAGCAGTTCTTC. This encodes CASRLGQHNEQFF.

The chain recombines TRBV6-5 with TRBJ2-5; 10 positions agree with TRBD1. CDR1 MNHEY and CDR2 SVGAGI come from the germline V gene. V lost 0 bases, J lost 5 bases, and 6 bases stayed unmatched. The CDR3 contains 16 residues. The CDR3 loop is CASSYSSGQGLETQYF. The CDR3 DNA reads as TGTGCCAGCAGTTACTCCTCGGGACAGGGGTTGGAGACCCAGTACTTC.

This sequence joins TRBV19 and TRBJ2-3; TRBD2 aligns across 12 bases. V shed 6 bases, J shed 4 bases, and the junction held 2 bases outside the gene matches. The CDR3 is made up of 14 amino acids. Germline assignment: CDR1 LNHDA and CDR2 SQIVND (reference sequence). The CDR3 sequence is CASSLAGGADTQYF. Here the CDR3 DNA reads TGTGCCAGTAGCCTAGCGGGAGGGGCAGATACGCAGTATTTT.

In its sample, this clone was seen a few times. The V call is TRBV6-5, the J call TRBJ2-7; unclear D gene. V lost 2 bases and J 2 bases, leaving 4 bases between the germline ends. This CDR3 spans 12 amino acids. Germline V lookup: CDR1 MNHEY, CDR2 SVGAGI. The chain's CDR3 is CASSYSPYEQYF. The CDR3 DNA follows: TGTGCCAGCAGTTACAGTCCCTACGAGCAGTACTTC.

V is TRBV7-8 and J is TRBJ2-3; 10 bases are a match to TRBD1. The CDR3 totals 17 residues. Unmatched junction bases numbered 9, after V lost 1 base and J lost 5 bases. The germline V gene has CDR1 SGHVS and CDR2 FQNEAQ. The CDR3 bases are TGTGCCAGCAGCTTAGTTCCAGGACAGGGGGTTGTAGATACGCAGTATTTT. Amino acid sequence: CASSLVPGQGVVDTQYF.

This sequence joins TRBV7-2 and TRBJ2-5, with D perhaps TRBD2 (5 bases). The CDR3 has 14 amino acids. CDR1 and CDR2 (germline): SGHTA, FQGNSA. With 1 base removed from V and 3 bases from J, the gap between germline ends came to 9 bases. DNA of the CDR3: TGTGCCAGCAGCTTAGTTGCGGGTGAAGAGACCCAGTACTTC. This gives the protein CASSLVAGEETQYF.

The CDR3 nucleotides are TGTGCCAGCAGTGATATAGGGATTGGATCCTACGAGCAGTACTTC. This codes for CASSDIGIGSYEQYF. The chain uses TRBV25-1 and TRBJ2-7, with D uncertain. The CDR3 is 15 amino acids. Between the trimmed V and J ends, which lost 3 bases and 1 base, there was a span of 13 bases. The germline V gene encodes CDR1 MGHDK and CDR2 SYGVNS.

V usage is TRBV2 and J usage is TRBJ2-1; D gene unclear. The CDR3 consists of 15 residues. Germline V gene data show CDR1 as SNHLY and CDR2 as FYNNEI. Trimming pared 2 bases from V and 6 bases from J, leaving 14 bases between. CDR3 protein: CASSERGLTRNEQFF. The CDR3 bases are TGTGCCAGCAGTGAAAGAGGTCTGACACGCAATGAGCAGTTCTTC.

This chain joins TRBV3-1 (or the pseudogene TRBV3-2) and TRBJ2-3, with D maybe TRBD2 (6 bases). This CDR3 has 14 amino acids. Between the trimmed V and J ends, which lost 4 bases and 8 bases, there was a span of 16 bases. From germline, CDR1 is LGHDT and CDR2 YNNKEL (reference sequence). CDR3 in DNA: TGTGCCAGCAGCCCGACGACTAGTGGGGTTACGCAGTATTTT. Encoded protein: CASSPTTSGVTQYF.

This chain uses TRBV9 with TRBJ2-5; no firm D call. CDR1 and CDR2 (germline): SGDLS, YYNGEE. V was trimmed by 0 bases and J by 5 bases, leaving 17 bases between them. The CDR3 loop spans 16 amino acids. The CDR3 is CASSVGTTGFGETQYF. The CDR3 region has the DNA TGTGCCAGCAGCGTAGGCACTACCGGGTTTGGGGAGACCCAGTACTTC.

This clone was counted a single time. The chain employs TRBV11-2 and TRBJ2-2; D might be TRBD2 (5 bases). Per germline, CDR1 SGHAT and CDR2 FQNNGV. V was pared by 5 bases and J by 0 bases, with 10 bases between. The CDR3 has 15 residues. CDR3 residues: CASSAGLSNTGELFF. The CDR3 nucleotides read TGTGCCAGCAGCGCCGGACTCTCGAACACCGGGGAGCTGTTTTTT.

The chain employs TRBV19 and TRBJ2-1; TRBD2 matches at 7 bases. The CDR3 sequence is 14 residues long. The V and J ends lost 4 bases and 8 bases, in that order; junction bases with no gene match: 8. Germline loops: CDR1 LNHDA, CDR2 SQIVND (reference sequence). The CDR3 protein is CASSTGGGSDEQFF. CDR3 bases: TGTGCCAGTAGTACGGGCGGGGGTAGTGATGAGCAGTTCTTC.

The rearrangement joins TRBV6-2 or TRBV6-3 to TRBJ2-1; D not certain. V dropped 0 bases and J dropped 6 bases, with 9 bases sitting between them. Germline loops: CDR1 MNHEY, CDR2 SVGEGT. The CDR3 covers 14 residues. This CDR3 reads CASSYSPRVNEQFF. DNA for the CDR3: TGTGCCAGCAGTTACTCTCCTCGCGTCAATGAGCAGTTCTTC.

The rearrangement links TRBV3-1 (or the pseudogene TRBV3-2) to TRBJ1-2, with 7 positions matching TRBD1. The CDR3 is 14 residues long. Germline V gene data show CDR1 as LGHDT and CDR2 as YNNKEL (reference sequence). Trimming took 0 bases from V and 7 from J; bases not matched to a gene: 5. The CDR3 DNA reads as TGTGCCAGCAGCCAAGACCAAGACAGGGTTGGCTACACCTTC. Translation gives CASSQDQDRVGYTF.

V gene TRBV10-3 combines with J gene TRBJ2-5, with D perhaps matching TRBD2 (7 bases). This CDR3 spans 12 amino acids. Between the trimmed V and J ends, which lost 10 bases and 4 bases, there was a span of 13 bases. Germline V CDR1 and CDR2: ENHRY, SYGVKD. The CDR3 DNA follows: TGTGCCACCGCCGGGGGGCGAGAGACCCAGTACTTC. Its protein product is CATAGGRETQYF.

The chain carries TRBV18 and TRBJ2-1; 7 bases align to TRBD1. The V gene's germline CDR1 is KGHSH and CDR2 LQKENI. CDR3 length: 16 amino acids. V was clipped by 3 bases and J by 3 bases; unmatched bases: 8. The CDR3 nucleotides are TGTGCCAGCTCACCGGGACAGTCTCGCTTCTACAATGAGCAGTTCTTC. The encoded protein is CASSPGQSRFYNEQFF.

J is TRBJ2-7 and V is TRBV21-1; the table calls TRBD2, which could not be checked here. TRBV21-1 is tagged as a pseudogene. The CDR3 covers 16 residues. CDR3 protein: CASSTRAGRPSYEQYF. CDR3 coding DNA: TGTGCCAGCAGCACCCGGGCGGGCAGGCCCTCCTACGAGCAGTACTTC.

The chain is built from TRBV7-2 and TRBJ2-7, with 10 bases lining up with TRBD2. Germline V gene data show CDR1 as SGHTA and CDR2 as FQGNSA. J lost 5 bases, V lost 0 bases, and 4 bases had no gene match. This CDR3 is built from 15 residues. The CDR3: CASSLALAGVNEQYF. The CDR3 DNA reads TGTGCCAGCAGCTTAGCGCTAGCGGGAGTCAACGAGCAGTACTTC.

The chain carries TRBV7-8 and TRBJ2-3, with no clear D. Germline V lookup: CDR1 SGHVS, CDR2 FQNEAQ. The V and J ends lost 3 bases and 1 base respectively, with 5 bases between them. The CDR3 totals 13 residues. The CDR3 DNA reads as TGTGCCAGCAGCTTCCCCCGCACAGATACGCAGTATTTT. Its translation: CASSFPRTDTQYF.

V gene TRBV27 combines with J gene TRBJ1-2; TRBD1 matches 9 bases. Germline CDR1 and CDR2: MNHEY and SMNVEV (reference sequence). V dropped 4 bases and J dropped 6; count of bases not matched to a gene: 12. The CDR3 runs to 16 residues. The CDR3 here is CASSSRDRVSFDGYTF. CDR3 sequence (DNA): TGTGCCAGCAGTTCCCGGGACAGGGTCAGCTTCGATGGCTACACCTTC.

This clone has a handful of counts. This chain connects TRBV5-4 to TRBJ2-1; D might be TRBD2 (7 bases). V lost 7 bases to trimming and J lost 2 bases, with 16 bases between them. Germline V gives CDR1 SGHNT, CDR2 YYREEE (reference sequence). This CDR3 region has 15 residues. DNA for the CDR3: TGTGCCAGCGTCCCTTGGGGGGGCACCTACAATGAGCAGTTCTTC. Its protein is CASVPWGGTYNEQFF.